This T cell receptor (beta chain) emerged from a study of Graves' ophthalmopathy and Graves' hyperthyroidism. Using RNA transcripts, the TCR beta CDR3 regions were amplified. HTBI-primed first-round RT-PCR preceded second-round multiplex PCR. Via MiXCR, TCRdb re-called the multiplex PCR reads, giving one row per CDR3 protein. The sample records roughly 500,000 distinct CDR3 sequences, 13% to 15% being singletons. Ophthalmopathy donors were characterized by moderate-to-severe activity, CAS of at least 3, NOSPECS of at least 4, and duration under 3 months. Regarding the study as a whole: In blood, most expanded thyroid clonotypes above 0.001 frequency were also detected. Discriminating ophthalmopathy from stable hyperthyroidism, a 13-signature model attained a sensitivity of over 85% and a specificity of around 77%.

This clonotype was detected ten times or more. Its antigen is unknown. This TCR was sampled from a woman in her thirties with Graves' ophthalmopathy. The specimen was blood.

The CDR3 DNA sequence: TGTGCCACCGGGTCGACGGGGACGGCTAACTATGGCTACACCTTC. Translated, it gives CATGSTGTANYGYTF. This rearrangement joins TRBV19 to TRBJ1-2, with D perhaps TRBD1 (5 bases). This CDR3 region has 15 residues. Deletions cut 10 bases from V and 0 bases from J, with 18 bases between. Germline CDR1 and CDR2: LNHDA and SQIVND (reference sequence).